This T cell receptor (beta chain) was captured by sequencing in a study of blood T cells in healthy people across ages. At the level of the study: Per every two T cells, about one barcoded beta molecule was captured by template switching.

Total RNA extraction produced at least 5.5 micrograms (per sample) for the study. Study results and caveats: Unsorted PBMC input precluded a conclusive naive versus antigen-experienced comparison.

Concerning this clonotype itself: The antigen remains undetermined.

With a J-beta primer mix and a sample-barcoded 5' primer, a second PCR ran about 6 to 11 cycles. Tags on each cDNA molecule came from a template-switch adaptor with 12 random nucleotides. MiXCR, applied by TCRdb to the 5' RACE reads, yields one record per CDR3 protein. The data show more than 700,000 distinct CDR3 sequences, 46% seen once. The germline gives CDR1 SGHTA, CDR2 FQGNSA. CDR3 length: 15 amino acids. V shed 3 bases, J shed 4 bases, and the junction held 3 bases outside the gene matches. Sequenced input: blood. The chain is built from TRBV7-2 and TRBJ2-3; 11 bases are a match to TRBD2. This receptor was obtained from an elderly man in good health. The CDR3 loop is CASSFTSGGPDTQYF. The CDR3 DNA is TGTGCCAGCAGCTTCACTAGCGGGGGCCCAGATACGCAGTATTTT.